This is a list of T cell receptor beta chains from one sample in a study of blood T cell repertoires in COVID-19. Sequencing was performed with immunoSEQ multiplex PCR; in TCRdb, only in-frame clones are kept and a portion is missing. The repertoire holds about 210,000 clones, with 84% as singletons. Sequencing was performed on peripheral blood. These receptors were taken from a woman aged 50 to 60 with active or convalescent COVID-19. CDR3s include the opening cysteine and the closing phenylalanine or tryptophan. The order of the fields is J gene, clone size, D gene, V gene, CDR3 DNA, CDR3 protein. D genes are given only for firm matches. Some rows have no size entry. The others give once, few or many, or a class for an expanded clone.

>TRBJ1-5|many|TRBD1|TRBV15
TGTGCCACCAGCGGTCAGGGGGTCGGTCAGCCCCAGCATTTT
CATSGQGVGQPQHF
>TRBJ1-2|-|-|TRBV9
TGTGCCAGCAGCGCAGGGTTAGCTAACTATGGCTACACCTTC
CASSAGLANYGYTF
>TRBJ1-6|-|-|TRBV6-5
TGTGCCAGCTGGATCCGGGACAACCACTTT
CASWIRDNHF
>TRBJ1-5|-|TRBD1|TRBV9
TGTGCCAGCGGCGGGACAGGGGTCAATCAGCCCCAGCATTTT
CASGGTGVNQPQHF
>TRBJ1-2|once|-|TRBV2
TGTGCCAGCAGTGAAATGGCAGGGGCCTATGGCTACACCTTC
CASSEMAGAYGYTF
>TRBJ2-7|-|TRBD1|TRBV27
TGTGCCAGCAGTGACGGGACAGGGTCCTACGAGCAGTACTTC
CASSDGTGSYEQYF
>TRBJ1-4|-|-|TRBV28
TGTGGTAGCCTCCGATCGGGGGGTTCTAATGAAAAACTGTTTTTT
CGSLRSGGSNEKLFF
>TRBJ1-4|-|-|TRBV7-9
TGTGCCAGCAGCTTAGGGCCCAGAGAAAAACTGTTTTTT
CASSLGPREKLFF
>TRBJ1-1|once|-|TRBV10-3
TGTGCCATCAGGTACGGAGGAAACACTGAAGCTTTCTTT
CAIRYGGNTEAFF
>TRBJ1-3|-|-|TRBV28
TGTGCCAGCAGTTTACAGGGCCACACCATATATTTT
CASSLQGHTIYF
>TRBJ1-1|-|-|TRBV5-1
TGCGCCAGCAGCGTAAGGGGGAACACTGAAGCTTTCTTT
CASSVRGNTEAFF
>TRBJ1-2|-|-|TRBV6-2/TRBV6-3
TGTGCCAGCAGTGACGGGTCACACTCTAACTATGGCTACACCTTC
CASSDGSHSNYGYTF
>TRBJ1-1|-|-|TRBV19
TGTGCCAGTAGAGGAGGAAGCACTGAAGCTTTCTTT
CASRGGSTEAFF
>TRBJ2-3|-|-|TRBV7-8
TGTGCCAGCAGCTTAGAGGGAGCTAGCACAGATACGCAGTATTTT
CASSLEGASTDTQYF
>TRBJ1-2|-|-|TRBV24-1
TGTGCCACCCGGTCCAATAACTATGGCTACACCTTC
CATRSNNYGYTF
>TRBJ2-5|-|TRBD1|TRBV5-4
TGTGCCAGCAGCTTGGGACAGGGGGCGCGTCCCCAAGAGACCCAGTACTTC
CASSLGQGARPQETQYF
>TRBJ2-3|few|-|TRBV2
TGTGCCAGCAGTGACGGAGTTAGGCAGGGGAACACAGATACGCAGTATTTT
CASSDGVRQGNTDTQYF
>TRBJ2-2|-|TRBD1|TRBV5-5
TGTGCCAGCAGCTTGTCCGGGACAGGGAAGGGGAACACCGGGGAGCTGTTTTTT
CASSLSGTGKGNTGELFF
>TRBJ2-7|-|-|TRBV5-1
TGCGCCAGCAGCGACAGATACTCCTACGAGCAGTACTTC
CASSDRYSYEQYF
>TRBJ1-3|-|-|TRBV25-1
TGTGCCAGCAGTGAATTGGCCGGGGGGCACACCATATATTTT
CASSELAGGHTIYF
>TRBJ2-1|-|-|TRBV6-2/TRBV6-3
TGTGCCAGCAGTTACGGGGGGGCCGGGAATGAGCAGTTCTTC
CASSYGGAGNEQFF
>TRBJ1-4|-|TRBD1|TRBV6-5
TGTGCCAGCAGTTACGGTCCAGGGGGTGAAAAACTGTTTTTT
CASSYGPGGEKLFF
>TRBJ1-4|-|-|TRBV28
TGTGCCAGCCGGCCAAATCTACAGGGAAAACTGTTTTTT
CASRPNLQGKLFF
>TRBJ1-2|-|TRBD1|TRBV28
TGTGCCAGCAGGGTGGACAGGGCAAACTATGGCTACACCTTC
CASRVDRANYGYTF
>TRBJ2-3|-|TRBD1|TRBV29-1
TGCAGCGTCCAAACAGGGGGCATGTTGGCAGATACGCAGTATTTT
CSVQTGGMLADTQYF
>TRBJ2-3|many|TRBD2|TRBV6-4
TGTGCCAGCAGTGCGGAGACTAGCGGCACAGATACGCAGTATTTT
CASSAETSGTDTQYF
>TRBJ2-1|-|TRBD1|TRBV3-1/TRBV3-2
TGTGCCAGCAGCCAACTCAGGGGGCCTAATGAGCAGTTCTTC
CASSQLRGPNEQFF
>TRBJ1-1|-|-|TRBV5-6
TGTGCCAGCAGCTTGGGCAGGCGGGGCACTGAAGCTTTCTTT
CASSLGRRGTEAFF
>TRBJ1-1|-|-|TRBV6-6
TGTGCCACCAGGGCACGATCCGCGGGTGAAACTGAAGCTTTCTTT
CATRARSAGETEAFF
>TRBJ1-3|once|-|TRBV5-1
TGCGCCAGCAGCTTTGTGGACTCATGGTCCTCTGGAAACACCATATATTTT
CASSFVDSWSSGNTIYF
>TRBJ1-1|-|TRBD1|TRBV27
TGTGCCAGCAGTTGGACAGGGGGAAGCACTGAAGCTTTCTTT
CASSWTGGSTEAFF
>TRBJ1-2|once|-|TRBV5-1
TGCGCCAGCAGCTTGGCTCAGGGGACCTATGGCTACACCTTC
CASSLAQGTYGYTF
>TRBJ1-2|-|TRBD1|TRBV28
TGTGCCAGCAGAGGGACAGCCGGGGACTATGGCTACACCTTC
CASRGTAGDYGYTF
>TRBJ1-5|-|TRBD1|TRBV2
TGTGCCAGCAGTGGCGACAGGGTTAATCAGCCCCAGCATTTT
CASSGDRVNQPQHF
>TRBJ2-3|-|-|TRBV4-1
TGCGCCAGCAGCCAAGATATGGCGGGGCGGCCCAAGGATACGCAGTATTTT
CASSQDMAGRPKDTQYF
>TRBJ1-5|-|-|TRBV2
TGTGCCAGCACCAGGGAGGGAAGGAGCAATCAGCCCCAGCATTTT
CASTREGRSNQPQHF
>TRBJ2-5|-|-|TRBV5-1
TGCGCCAGCAGCTTAGGAGGGAACCAAGAGACCCAGTACTTC
CASSLGGNQETQYF
>TRBJ1-3|-|TRBD1|TRBV6-5
TGTGCCAGCAGCCGGACAGGGGCGGAAGGAAACACCATATATTTT
CASSRTGAEGNTIYF
>TRBJ2-3|-|-|TRBV2
TGTGCCAGCGCCGCTAATCCAGATACGCAGTATTTT
CASAANPDTQYF
>TRBJ2-3|-|TRBD2|TRBV28
TGTGCCAGCAGTTCGGGGGGGCGGGGTACGCAGTATTTT
CASSSGGRGTQYF
>TRBJ1-6|-|TRBD1|TRBV5-1
TGCGCCAGCAGCCAGGCCGGGACAGGGAATTCACCCCTCCACTTT
CASSQAGTGNSPLHF
>TRBJ1-1|-|-|TRBV11-2
TGTGCCAGCAGCTTATCCCCAGGAAGGAACACTGAAGCTTTCTTT
CASSLSPGRNTEAFF
>TRBJ2-1|once|TRBD1|TRBV19
TGTGCCAGTAGACGCCGGGACAGGGACAATGAGCAGTTCTTC
CASRRRDRDNEQFF
>TRBJ1-1|-|-|TRBV24-1
TGTGCCACCAGTGACTGGACAAACACTGAAGCTTTCTTT
CATSDWTNTEAFF
>TRBJ2-7|-|TRBD2|TRBV11-2
TGTGCCAGCAGCGGACTAGCGGGAGCTTTCTACGAGCAGTACTTC
CASSGLAGAFYEQYF
>TRBJ1-2|-|-|TRBV5-1
TGCGCCAGCCGTCCAGGGGAGGGCTATGGCTACACCTTC
CASRPGEGYGYTF
>TRBJ2-5|-|-|TRBV27
TGTGCCAGCAGTTTTTACAGAGAAGAGACCCAGTACTTC
CASSFYREETQYF
>TRBJ1-1|-|-|TRBV29-1
TGCAGCGTTGATCAGGGTTCTGACACTGAAGCTTTCTTT
CSVDQGSDTEAFF